Each of the 11 T cell receptor beta chains below was sequenced from the same sample in a study of sequential checkpoint blockade in melanoma. Only in-frame clones appear in the TCRdb table, and some are missing; sequencing was by immunoSEQ multiplex PCR. This sample yields about 2,900 clones, of which over 25% are seen a single time; over 9.5% belongs to the top ten. Treatment defined: randomized to nivolumab then ipilimumab (arm A) or the reverse (arm B). Source: tumor tissue (inferred from file names), taken from a patient given nivolumab and ipilimumab in sequence. Receptor source: a human donor with melanoma.

A few counts support this clone. This CDR3 is CASSIRGELFF. CDR3 sequence (DNA): TGTGCCAGTAGTATACGGGGGGAGCTGTTTTTT. J is TRBJ2-2 and V is TRBV19; the D is unclear. Germline CDR1 is LNHDA and CDR2 is SQIVND (reference sequence). CDR3 length equals 11 residues. V gave up 2 bases and J gave up 8 bases, with 3 bases separating them.

The chain links TRBV19 to TRBJ2-4; 7 bases map to TRBD1. This CDR3 has 17 residues. V gave up 6 bases and J gave up 0 bases; unmatched junction bases: 11. The germline gives CDR1 LNHDA, CDR2 SQIVND (reference sequence). The CDR3 region has the DNA TGTGCCAGTAGCCCTGCCCCGGGACAGATAGCCAAAAACATTCAGTACTTC. This encodes CASSPAPGQIAKNIQYF. Drawing the rest from reference TRBV19 and TRBJ2-4, the complete variable domain is DGGITQSPKYLFRKEGQNVTLSCEQNLNHDAMYWYRQDPGQGLRLIYYSQIVNDFQKGDIAEGYSVSREKKESFPLTVTSAQKNPTAFYLCASSPAPGQIAKNIQYFGAGTRLSVL.

The rearrangement uses TRBV11-3 and TRBJ2-5, with D perhaps being TRBD1 or TRBD2 (5 bases each). CDR1 SGHNT and CDR2 YENEEA come from the germline V gene. V dropped 4 bases and J dropped 4 bases, with 13 bases sitting between them. This CDR3 is built from 14 residues. In DNA, the CDR3 is TGTGCCAGCAGCTACGGGACGGTGGCAGAGACCCAGTACTTC. Translating gives CASSYGTVAETQYF.

The chain recombines TRBV29-1 with TRBJ1-2, with D possibly matching TRBD1 (5 bases). Germline V lookup: CDR1 SQVTM, CDR2 ANQGSEA. This CDR3 has 14 residues. V was clipped by 2 bases and J by 5 bases, with 15 bases between them. Written as DNA, the CDR3 is TGCAGCGTTGAACTAGCTCCAGGGAGGTATGGCTACACCTTC. Its translation: CSVELAPGRYGYTF.

This clone was detected a few times. V gene TRBV6-8 combines with J gene TRBJ1-2; 9 bases align to TRBD1. V shed 10 bases and J 2 bases; nucleotides not matched to a gene: 11. Germline V gene sequence: CDR1 MNHGY, CDR2 SAAAGT. This CDR3 spans 15 amino acids. Written as DNA, the CDR3 is TGTGCCACCGTCGACAGGGGGAGGAGGAACTATGGCTACACCTTC. Its translation: CATVDRGRRNYGYTF.

This clone has more than one count but fewer than ten. V and J are TRBV6-7 and TRBJ2-2, with a tentative D call TRBD2 (6 bases). TRBV6-7 is classed as an ORF, of uncertain function. The CDR3 contains 15 residues. V was cut by 5 bases and J by 5 bases, with 15 bases left in between. CDR3: CASSLGRGETGELFF. In nucleotides, the CDR3 is TGTGCCAGCAGTCTCGGGAGAGGCGAGACCGGGGAGCTGTTTTTT.

The CDR3 coding sequence is TGTGCCAGTAGTATTTCCGCGGGAGGGCCTCATGAGCAGTTCTTC. Its protein product is CASSISAGGPHEQFF. The genes are TRBV19 and TRBJ2-1, with TRBD2 matching 9 bases. CDR1 is LNHDA, CDR2 SQIVND, per germline (reference sequence). The CDR3 runs to 15 residues. J gave up 8 bases and V 3 bases, and 8 bases lay outside the gene matches. The full variable domain, completed using reference TRBV19 and TRBJ2-1, is DGGITQSPKYLFRKEGQNVTLSCEQNLNHDAMYWYRQDPGQGLRLIYYSQIVNDFQKGDIAEGYSVSREKKESFPLTVTSAQKNPTAFYLCASSISAGGPHEQFFGPGTRLTVL.

This clone is labeled medium-sized. The chain recombines TRBV9 with TRBJ1-5; the D is unclear. The ends were cut back, 5 bases at V and 1 base at J, with 13 bases in the middle. Per germline, CDR1 SGDLS and CDR2 YYNGEE. The CDR3 is 15 residues long. The CDR3 DNA follows: TGTGCCAGCAGTGCCAAGTACGGCAGCAATCAGCCCCAGCATTTT. It translates to CASSAKYGSNQPQHF.

The table lists this clone with a few counts. The chain uses TRBV6-7 and TRBJ2-1; 12 bases line up with TRBD2. TRBV6-7 is an ORF; its function is uncertain. This CDR3 has 14 amino acids. Trimming cost V 5 bases and J 6 bases; bases outside gene matches: 2. The CDR3 protein is CASSELAGGNEQFF. The CDR3 coding sequence is TGTGCCAGCAGTGAACTAGCGGGAGGCAATGAGCAGTTCTTC.

To note about this clone: The junction differs from germline at one of its ends, possibly a read error. The J gene is TRBJ2-7, the V gene TRBV6-8; TRBD2 aligns across 13 bases. Germline V gives CDR1 MNHGY, CDR2 SAAAGT. The CDR3 totals 15 residues. The CDR3 loop reads CAISGGLAGPYEQYF. In nucleotides, the CDR3 is TGTGCCATCAGTGGGGGACTAGCGGGGCCCTACGAGCAGTACTTC.

There are many counts of this clone. The CDR3 bases are TGTGCCAGCAGCTTAACGGGAGACTACGAGCAGTACGTC. Residues: CASSLTGDYEQYV. This chain joins TRBV7-1 and TRBJ2-7; TRBD2 might be the D (6 bases). TRBV7-1 is marked as an open reading frame, function uncertain. The CDR3 consists of 13 residues. V lost 4 bases, J lost 3 bases, and 10 bases lay in between.